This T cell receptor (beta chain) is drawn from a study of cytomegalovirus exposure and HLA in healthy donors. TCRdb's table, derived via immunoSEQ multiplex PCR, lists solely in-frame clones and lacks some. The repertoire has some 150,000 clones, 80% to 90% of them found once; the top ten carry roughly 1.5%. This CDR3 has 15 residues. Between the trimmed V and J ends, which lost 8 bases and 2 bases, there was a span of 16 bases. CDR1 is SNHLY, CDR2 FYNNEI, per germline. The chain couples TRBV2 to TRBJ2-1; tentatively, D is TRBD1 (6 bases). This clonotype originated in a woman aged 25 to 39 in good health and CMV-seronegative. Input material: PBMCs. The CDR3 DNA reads TGTGCCAGCCGGTCGACAGGTGTACCCTACAATGAGCAGTTCTTC. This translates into CASRSTGVPYNEQFF.